This TCR beta chain comes out of a study of control samples from healthy donors and cancer patients. The method was immunoSEQ multiplex PCR; TCRdb's version includes in-frame clones alone and lacks a portion of them. This repertoire shows around 150,000 clones, around 90% found once; its top ten account for around 12%. Deletions cut 5 bases from V and 5 bases from J, with 9 bases between. The CDR3 runs to 12 residues. Germline V lookup: CDR1 SEHNR, CDR2 FQNEAQ (reference sequence). What was sequenced was blood. The clonotype was recovered from a man aged 25-45 years in good health. The J gene is TRBJ1-1, the V gene TRBV7-9, with D possibly matching TRBD1 (6 bases). CDR3 residues: CASSPQGTEAFF. The DNA for the CDR3 is TGTGCCAGCAGCCCCCAGGGGACTGAAGCTTTCTTT.